These 11 T cell receptor beta chains were all obtained from the same sample, sequenced in a study of patients and donors after allogeneic stem cell transplantation. Using its own MiXCR run on the RT-PCR reads, TCRdb lists one record per CDR3 protein. The sample holds approximately 57,000 distinct CDR3 sequences; about 14% are singletons and the top ten take around 32%. What was sequenced was blood, either unsorted or a sorted T cell fraction (not recorded which). The source of these receptors is a human donor who was either an allogeneic HSCT recipient or a stem cell or donor lymphocyte infusion donor (not recorded which). It is not recorded whose cells these are; they may come from a transplant donor.

The chain has TRBV30 and TRBJ1-1; 9 bases match TRBD1. The CDR3 is made up of 14 amino acids. Germline V gives CDR1 GTSNPN, CDR2 SVGIG (reference sequence). V gave up 3 bases and J gave up 8 bases; unmatched junction bases: 10. The CDR3 DNA sequence: TGTGCCTGGAGGGATAGGGACAGGGTAGCCGAAGCTTTCTTT. It is translated as CAWRDRDRVAEAFF.

V usage is TRBV2 and J usage is TRBJ2-1; 10 nucleotides agree with TRBD2. Germline trimming cut 2 bases from V and 4 bases from J; bases unmatched to any gene: 2. The length of the CDR3 is 15 residues. The germline CDR1 and CDR2 sequences are SNHLY and FYNNEI. In DNA form, the CDR3 reads TGTGCCAGCAGTGAATTAGCGGGAGGATACAATGAGCAGTTCTTC. This encodes CASSELAGGYNEQFF.

This clonotype was recorded a few times. The V and J genes are TRBV19 and TRBJ1-1; D remains ambiguous. This CDR3 is built from 13 residues. Trimming took 4 bases from V and 1 from J, leaving 7 bases between them. Germline assignment: CDR1 LNHDA and CDR2 SQIVND (reference sequence). Written as DNA, the CDR3 is TGTGCCAGTAGTAACACAGCGAACACTGAAGCTTTCTTT. The encoded protein is CASSNTANTEAFF.

At least ten counts were recorded for this clonotype. V and J are TRBV3-1 and TRBJ1-1, with TRBD1 identical over 9 bases. The CDR3 sequence is 15 residues long. Germline trimming cut 5 bases from V and 2 bases from J; bases unmatched to any gene: 6. CDR1 is LGHDT and CDR2 is YNNKEL in the germline V gene (reference sequence). The CDR3 coding sequence is TGTGCCAGCAGCACGGTACAGGGGGCCAACACTGAAGCTTTCTTT. Residues: CASSTVQGANTEAFF.

The chain is built from TRBV10-2 and TRBJ2-2, with 9 bases fitting TRBD1. The CDR3 runs 15 residues. Germline CDR1 WSHSY, CDR2 SAAADI. V trimming: 3 bases; J trimming: 8 bases; junction bases outside the gene matches: 7. The CDR3 sequence is CASSESTGGRGELFF. The CDR3 DNA reads TGCGCCAGCAGTGAATCAACAGGGGGCCGGGGGGAGCTGTTTTTT.

The chain joins TRBV20-1 to TRBJ2-1; D gene uncertain. Germline CDR1 and CDR2: DFQATT and SNEGSKA (reference sequence). The V end was cut by 1 base, the J end by 0 bases, with 10 bases between. The CDR3 spans 15 residues. The DNA of the CDR3 is TGCAGTGCTAGAGTGGGAATCCCCTCCTACAATGAGCAGTTCTTC. Protein product: CSARVGIPSYNEQFF.

Only a few counts were recorded for this clonotype. This sequence joins TRBV12-3 or TRBV12-4 and TRBJ2-1; TRBD1 or TRBD2 may be the D gene (5 bases each). The ends were cut back, 8 bases at V and 4 bases at J, with 12 bases in the middle. There are 13 residues in the CDR3. The CDR3 DNA sequence: TGTGCCAGCTCCCACGGGACGTACAATGAGCAGTTCTTC. Translation: CASSHGTYNEQFF.

This clonotype has just a few counts. This rearrangement joins TRBV7-9 to TRBJ2-1, with TRBD2 matching 11 bases. This CDR3 has 16 residues. V shed 2 bases, J shed 1 base, and the junction held 1 base outside the gene matches. Germline CDR1 SEHNR, CDR2 FQNEAQ (reference sequence). Here the CDR3 DNA reads TGTGCCAGCAGCTTAAGGACTAGCGGGTCCTACAATGAGCAGTTCTTC. It codes for CASSLRTSGSYNEQFF.

This clonotype was observed at least ten times. This chain joins TRBV5-5 and TRBJ1-1, with D possibly matching TRBD1 (5 bases). The germline V gene encodes CDR1 SGHKS and CDR2 YYEKEE (reference sequence). The CDR3 is 12 amino acids. Trimming cost V 3 bases and J 5 bases, with 8 bases left between them. This CDR3 is CASSSQDTEAFF. The DNA for the CDR3 is TGTGCCAGCAGCTCACAGGATACTGAAGCTTTCTTT.

There are a few counts of this clonotype. The V and J genes are TRBV19 and TRBJ1-4; 9 bases are a match to TRBD1. V trimming: 8 bases; J trimming: 8 bases; junction bases outside the gene matches: 12. CDR3 length equals 15 residues. Germline CDR1 and CDR2: LNHDA and SQIVND (reference sequence). The CDR3 here is CASGEQGAFREKLFF. The DNA for the CDR3 is TGTGCCAGTGGGGAACAGGGGGCTTTTCGGGAAAAACTGTTTTTT.

This clonotype was counted many times. The chain combines TRBV10-3 with TRBJ1-1; D unresolved. CDR1 is ENHRY, CDR2 SYGVKD, per germline. With 6 bases removed from V and 1 base from J, the gap between germline ends came to 15 bases. The CDR3 consists of 15 residues. The CDR3 sequence is CAIRRYSFKNTEAFF. The CDR3 nucleotides are TGTGCCATCAGGCGATACAGTTTCAAGAACACTGAAGCTTTCTTT.